These T cell receptor beta chains were read from a single sample in a study of cytotoxic CD8 clonotypes in ibrutinib-treated CLL. The protocol was immunoSEQ multiplex PCR, while the TCRdb copy is restricted to in-frame clones and leaves out a portion. This sample has about 250,000 clones, with 70% found just once. Sequencing was performed on PBMCs, taken after 24 months of ibrutinib treatment. These receptors were taken from a human donor with chronic lymphocytic leukemia. The CDR3 runs from the conserved cysteine through the conserved F or W. Each record gives: J gene, clone size, V gene, D gene, CDR3 DNA, CDR3 protein. D genes are given only for firm matches. Clone size appears in some rows only: once, few, many, or a class for an expanded clone.

j_gene: TRBJ2-7; abundance: -; v_gene: TRBV6-1; d_gene: -; CDR3nt: TGTGCCAGCAGTGAAGCCACAGGGTGGTACGAGCAGTACTTC; CDR3aa: CASSEATGWYEQYF
j_gene: TRBJ1-1; abundance: few; v_gene: TRBV5-1; d_gene: -; CDR3nt: TGCGCCAGCAGCCCGCAGGGAGGCATGAACACTGAAGCTTTCTTT; CDR3aa: CASSPQGGMNTEAFF
j_gene: TRBJ2-7; abundance: -; v_gene: TRBV5-6; d_gene: TRBD2; CDR3nt: TGTGCCAGCAGCTTTCGGGACTACCTCTCCTACGAGCAGTACTTC; CDR3aa: CASSFRDYLSYEQYF
j_gene: TRBJ2-7; abundance: -; v_gene: TRBV27; d_gene: TRBD1; CDR3nt: TGTGCCAGCAGTTTGTGGGACAGGGGGTACGAGCAGTACTTC; CDR3aa: CASSLWDRGYEQYF
j_gene: TRBJ1-1; abundance: once; v_gene: TRBV6-6; d_gene: TRBD1; CDR3nt: TGTGCCAGCAGTTACTCGGACAGGCCGGGAGGGACTGAAGCTTTCTTT; CDR3aa: CASSYSDRPGGTEAFF
j_gene: TRBJ2-7; abundance: -; v_gene: TRBV28; d_gene: -; CDR3nt: TGTGCCAGCAGTAGCCTGCCCTACGAGCAGTACTTC; CDR3aa: CASSSLPYEQYF
j_gene: TRBJ1-5; abundance: -; v_gene: TRBV18; d_gene: -; CDR3nt: TGTGCCAGCTCCCCACAACAGGTGCTCAATCAGCCCCAGCATTTT; CDR3aa: CASSPQQVLNQPQHF
j_gene: TRBJ1-1; abundance: few; v_gene: TRBV28; d_gene: TRBD1; CDR3nt: TGTGCCAGCATCGGGACAGGTGAAGCTTTCTTT; CDR3aa: CASIGTGEAFF
j_gene: TRBJ2-3; abundance: -; v_gene: TRBV6-5; d_gene: TRBD2; CDR3nt: TGTGCCAGCAGGGATACTAGCGGAAGCACAGATACGCAGTATTTT; CDR3aa: CASRDTSGSTDTQYF
j_gene: TRBJ2-7; abundance: -; v_gene: TRBV7-9; d_gene: TRBD1; CDR3nt: TGTGCCAGCAGCTCGTTCGGGGTGGGACAGGGAGCCTACGAGCAGTACTTC; CDR3aa: CASSSFGVGQGAYEQYF
j_gene: TRBJ2-5; abundance: -; v_gene: TRBV11-2; d_gene: -; CDR3nt: TGTGCCAGCAGCGGCTCGTTAGGGCGGGAGACCCAGTACTTC; CDR3aa: CASSGSLGRETQYF
j_gene: TRBJ2-1; abundance: few; v_gene: TRBV7-9; d_gene: -; CDR3nt: TGTGCCAGCAGCTTGAGGGAGGCCGGGAATGAGCAGTTCTTC; CDR3aa: CASSLREAGNEQFF
j_gene: TRBJ2-6; abundance: few; v_gene: TRBV14; d_gene: -; CDR3nt: TGTGCCAGCAGCCAAGGTTGGGCCAACGTCCTGACTTTC; CDR3aa: CASSQGWANVLTF
j_gene: TRBJ2-7; abundance: once; v_gene: TRBV11-2; d_gene: -; CDR3nt: TGTGCCAGCAGCTTTCCGGGGCTCCTCTCCTACGAGCAGTACTTC; CDR3aa: CASSFPGLLSYEQYF
j_gene: TRBJ1-1; abundance: few; v_gene: TRBV28; d_gene: -; CDR3nt: TGTGCCACCCGAGGTAGGGAGGGGAGTGCTTTCTTT; CDR3aa: CATRGREGSAFF